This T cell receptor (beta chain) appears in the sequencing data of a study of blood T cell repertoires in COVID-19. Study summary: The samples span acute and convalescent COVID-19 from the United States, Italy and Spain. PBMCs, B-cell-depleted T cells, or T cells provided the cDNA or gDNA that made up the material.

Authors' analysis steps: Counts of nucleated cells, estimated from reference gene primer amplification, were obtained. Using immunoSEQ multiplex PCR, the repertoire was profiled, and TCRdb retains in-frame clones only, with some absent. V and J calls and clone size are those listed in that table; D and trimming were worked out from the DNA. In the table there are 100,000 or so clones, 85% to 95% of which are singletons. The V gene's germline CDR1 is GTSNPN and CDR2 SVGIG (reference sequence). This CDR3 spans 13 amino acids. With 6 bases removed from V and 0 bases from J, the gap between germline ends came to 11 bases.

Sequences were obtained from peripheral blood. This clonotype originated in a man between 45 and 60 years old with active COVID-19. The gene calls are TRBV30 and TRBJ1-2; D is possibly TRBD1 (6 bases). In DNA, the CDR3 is TGTGCCTGCTCTAGGACAGCTAACTATGGCTACACCTTC. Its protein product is CACSRTANYGYTF.